This T cell receptor beta chain originates from a study of CD8+ T cells in alopecia areata. Study-wide findings and caveats: It was lesional scalp, especially alopecia totalis/universalis, that showed higher clonality than normal scalp. The study found TCR sharing across patients less clear than in mice, possibly for HLA reasons.

RNA, once extracted, was reverse transcribed into cDNA for use as the sequencing template. Profiling relied on immunoSEQ multiplex PCR, and the TCRdb table lists in-frame clones only, not all of them. The repertoire consists of 100,000 to 150,000 clones, with 40% to 55% occurring once and the leading ten covering roughly a tenth. This clone has more than one count but fewer than ten. Its antigen is not identified. Germline values: CDR1 SQVTM, CDR2 ANQGSEA. V lost 0 bases, J lost 6 bases, and 16 bases stayed unmatched. The CDR3 is 17 amino acids. The study team obtained lesional scalp punch biopsies and peripheral blood from alopecia areata patients. Cell sorting on a FACSAria was used to separate CD4+ and CD8+ T cells from the PBMCs.

This receptor was taken from a human donor with alopecia areata. Sample: NKG2D-low CD8+ T cells sorted from blood. The J gene is TRBJ2-7, the V gene TRBV29-1, with 8 nucleotides matching TRBD1. For the CDR3, the DNA is TGCAGCGTTGAAGATTCTCATGCCGGGACAGGCCCCCTCGAGCAGTACTTC. It encodes CSVEDSHAGTGPLEQYF.